One and the same sample provided the 5 T cell receptor beta chains below, sequenced in a study of blood T cell repertoires in COVID-19. Method: immunoSEQ multiplex PCR; TCRdb's copy keeps in-frame clones and lacks some. This sample carries over 85,000 clones, around 90% of them seen once, and the ten largest clones take 1.9%. The specimen sequenced was peripheral blood. The receptors stem from a woman aged 45-65 years with COVID-19, enrolled during active disease.

This chain joins TRBV3-1 (or the pseudogene TRBV3-2) and TRBJ1-1; D unclear. The CDR3 extends over 15 amino acids. Between the trimmed V and J ends, which lost 4 bases and 3 bases, there was a span of 15 bases. Germline V gene lookup returns CDR1 LGHDT and CDR2 YNNKEL (reference sequence). The CDR3 DNA reads TGTGCCAGCAGCCCGAGGTCGACGGACTACACTGAAGCTTTCTTT. Translation: CASSPRSTDYTEAFF.

This chain uses TRBV5-1 with TRBJ2-7; a weak D match, TRBD2 (6 bases). The V and J ends lost 4 bases and 6 bases respectively, with 17 bases between them. The germline V gene has CDR1 SGHRS and CDR2 YFSETQ. The CDR3 extends over 14 amino acids. The CDR3 is CASSPPGEVGEQYF. The CDR3 DNA sequence: TGCGCCAGCAGCCCCCCCGGGGAGGTAGGCGAGCAGTACTTC.

This chain uses TRBV7-7 with TRBJ1-5, with 7 bases that match TRBD1. The CDR3 has 15 amino acids. J lost 4 bases, V lost 6 bases, and 9 bases had no gene match. Per the germline V gene, CDR1 is SSHAT and CDR2 is FNYEAQ (reference sequence). The CDR3 loop is CASRSRQGLNQPQHF. The CDR3 DNA is TGTGCCAGCAGGTCCCGACAGGGCCTAAATCAGCCCCAGCATTTT.

In its sample, this clone was seen a few times. The CDR3 sequence is CASSSHSDRGYTF. For the CDR3, the DNA is TGTGCCAGCAGTTCCCATTCCGACAGGGGCTACACCTTC. This sequence joins TRBV6-5 and TRBJ1-2; a possible D gene is TRBD1 (6 bases). CDR3 length: 13 residues. V was trimmed by 4 bases and J by 8 bases, leaving 14 bases between them. Germline values: CDR1 MNHEY, CDR2 SVGAGI.

The chain is built from TRBV28 and TRBJ1-2; unclear D gene. The germline CDR1 and CDR2 sequences are MDHEN and SYDVKM. V lost 8 bases, J lost 0 bases, and 10 bases lay in between. This CDR3 is built from 13 residues. CDR3 in DNA: TGTGCCAGCCTAGTTGCCCCTAACTATGGCTACACCTTC. Translated, it gives CASLVAPNYGYTF.